This T cell receptor beta chain was profiled in a study of OX40 agonist ivuxolimab in advanced cancers. The study in broad terms: Ivuxolimab was an agonistic, fully human IgG2 monoclonal antibody directed against OX40 (CD134), a costimulatory receptor. Partial responses occurred in three dose-escalation patients: two with cutaneous melanoma and one with hepatocellular carcinoma. Prior anti-PD-1, anti-PD-L1 or anti-CTLA-4 therapy was permitted, and 40% to 50% of dose-escalation patients had received checkpoint inhibitors. Intravenous ivuxolimab was administered to patients every 2 weeks at six dose levels: 0.01, 0.1, 0.3, 1.5, 3 and 10 mg/kg. In the dose-escalation cohort, roughly 82% of patients were male, and the mean age was around 65 years with a range of about 20 to 80. Of the roughly 51 dose-escalation patients, hepatocellular carcinoma was present in about 20, melanoma in roughly 15, renal cell carcinoma in 9 and head and neck cancer in 9. The monotherapy dose-escalation portion (N ≈ 55 patients) of the phase I ivuxolimab trial is reported in the paper. Peripheral TCRbeta sequencing aimed to test whether ivuxolimab altered TCR sequence diversity and caused clonal T-cell expansion.

A word on this clone: Its specific antigen is unknown. Nothing much larger sits one base from this clone, and base qualities are not available.

Patients with a history of autoimmune disease or receiving systemic immunosuppression were excluded from the trial. Peripheral blood for TCR sequencing was collected from all dose cohorts at baseline, on cycle 4 day 1, and on cycle 7 day 1. Samples came from an open-label, multicenter, first-in-human phase I dose-escalation trial of ivuxolimab. Adults with locally advanced or metastatic melanoma, renal cell, hepatocellular, or head and neck squamous cell carcinoma were enrolled in the trial. Before TCR sequencing, CD4+ and CD8+ T cells were separately sorted from peripheral blood. To sequence the TCRbeta CDR3 region, genomic DNA was isolated from the sorted cells. The immunoSEQ Assay was used to sequence the TCRbeta CDR3 regions. Drawn from immuneACCESS, this table holds only the in-frame rearrangements with V and J called that TCRdb kept. Clones are partly lost; checked studies trace under half to an unresolved V gene and leave the rest unexplained. Recorded for this sample are about 50,000 clones; 80% of them occurred a single time. In total, the top ten clones hold 3.9% of the sample.

The trim is 5 bases for V and 2 bases for J, with a gap of 12 bases between the germline ends. There are 14 amino acids in the CDR3, from cysteine to phenylalanine inclusive. Only the CDR3 DNA is retained, 42 bases long and in frame from the first base. CDR1 and CDR2, per the germline V gene, are SGHTA and FQGNSA. Summary of the overall study and its limitations: Antigen specificity was not determined for the clonally expanded peripheral T cells. Partial responders in the 0.1-3.0 mg/kg groups had among the lowest normalized peripheral clonal expansion, especially among CD8+ T cells. At doses of 0.1 to 3.0 mg/kg, clonal expansion of both CD4+ and CD8+ blood T cells was observed from baseline to week 6. On average, CD8+ T cells showed more expanded clones than CD4+ T cells after ivuxolimab. Low levels of normalized T-cell clonal expansion were also seen in some patients who did not respond.

This sequence was found in an adult with an advanced solid tumor such as melanoma, head and neck, liver or kidney cancer. The input for sequencing was CD4+ or CD8+ T cells sorted from blood, taken in a trial of the OX40 agonist ivuxolimab. The V and J segments used are TRBV7-2 and TRBJ1-2; TRBD1 is a possible D gene, resting on 5 matching bases. At the DNA level, the sequence is TGTGCCAGCAGCCCAGCTCAGGGAAACTATGGCTACACCTTC. Its protein is CASSPAQGNYGYTF.